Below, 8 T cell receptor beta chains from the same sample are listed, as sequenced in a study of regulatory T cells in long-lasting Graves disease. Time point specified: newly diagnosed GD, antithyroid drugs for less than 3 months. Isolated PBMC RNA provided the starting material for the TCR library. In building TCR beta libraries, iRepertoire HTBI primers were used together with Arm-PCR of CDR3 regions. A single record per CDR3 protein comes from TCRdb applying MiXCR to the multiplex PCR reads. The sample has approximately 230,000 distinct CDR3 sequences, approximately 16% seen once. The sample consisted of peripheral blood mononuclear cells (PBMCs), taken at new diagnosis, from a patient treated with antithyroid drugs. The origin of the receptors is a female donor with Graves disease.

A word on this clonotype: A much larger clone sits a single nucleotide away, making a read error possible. In DNA form, the CDR3 reads TGTGCCAGCAGATTATGGGCCGAGCAGTTCTTC. Translating gives CASRLWAEQFF. The rearrangement joins TRBV25-1 to TRBJ2-1, with D hard to call. This CDR3 contains 11 residues. Germline-derived CDR1 and CDR2 are MGHDK and SYGVNS. The germline V and J ends were trimmed by 6 bases and 10 bases, with 10 bases remaining between them.

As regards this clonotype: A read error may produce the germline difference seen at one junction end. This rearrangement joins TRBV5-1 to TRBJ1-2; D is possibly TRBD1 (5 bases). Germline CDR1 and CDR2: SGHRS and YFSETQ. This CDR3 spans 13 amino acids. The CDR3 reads CASSGGEYYGYTF. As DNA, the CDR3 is TGTGCCAGCAGTGGGGGGGAGTACTATGGCTACACCTTC.

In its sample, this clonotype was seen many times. The CDR3 loop reads CAIRGGLAQFF. As DNA, the CDR3 is TGTGCCATCCGTGGGGGACTAGCCCAGTTCTTC. This chain links TRBV2 with TRBJ2-1; 9 bases map to TRBD2. The CDR3 runs to 11 residues. Trimming took 10 bases from V and 13 from J; bases not matched to a gene: 8. Germline V gene data show CDR1 as SNHLY and CDR2 as FYNNEI.

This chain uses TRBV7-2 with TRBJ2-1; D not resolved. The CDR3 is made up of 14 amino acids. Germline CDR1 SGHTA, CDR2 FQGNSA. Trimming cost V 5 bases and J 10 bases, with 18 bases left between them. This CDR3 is CASSPRYGSGEQFF. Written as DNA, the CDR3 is TGTGCCAGCAGCCCCAGATATGGGTCTGGCGAGCAGTTCTTC.

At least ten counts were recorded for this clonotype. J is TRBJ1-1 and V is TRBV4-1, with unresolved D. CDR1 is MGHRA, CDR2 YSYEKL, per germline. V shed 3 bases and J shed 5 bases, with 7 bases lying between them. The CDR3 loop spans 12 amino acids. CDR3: CASSQAFTEAFF. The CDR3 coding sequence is TGCGCCAGCAGCCAGGCCTTTACTGAAGCTTTCTTT.

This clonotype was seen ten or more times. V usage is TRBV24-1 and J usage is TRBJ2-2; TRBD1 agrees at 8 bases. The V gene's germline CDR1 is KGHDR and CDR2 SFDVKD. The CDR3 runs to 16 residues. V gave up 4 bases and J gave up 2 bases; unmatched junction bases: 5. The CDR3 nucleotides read TGTGCCACCAGTGACCGTGCAGGGGGCAACACCGGGGAGCTGTTTTTT. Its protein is CATSDRAGGNTGELFF.

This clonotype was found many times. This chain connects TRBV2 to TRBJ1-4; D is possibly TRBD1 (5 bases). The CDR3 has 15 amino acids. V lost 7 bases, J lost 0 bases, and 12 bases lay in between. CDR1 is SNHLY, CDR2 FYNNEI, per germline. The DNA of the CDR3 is TGTGCCAGCATCGAGGGGACTGCAACTAATGAAAAACTGTTTTTT. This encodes CASIEGTATNEKLFF.

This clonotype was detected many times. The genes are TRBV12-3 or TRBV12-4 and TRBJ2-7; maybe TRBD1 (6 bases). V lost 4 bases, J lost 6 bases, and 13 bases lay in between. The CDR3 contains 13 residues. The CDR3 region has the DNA TGTGCCAGCAGTTCCCCATGGGGGCTCGAGCAGTACTTC. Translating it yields CASSSPWGLEQYF.